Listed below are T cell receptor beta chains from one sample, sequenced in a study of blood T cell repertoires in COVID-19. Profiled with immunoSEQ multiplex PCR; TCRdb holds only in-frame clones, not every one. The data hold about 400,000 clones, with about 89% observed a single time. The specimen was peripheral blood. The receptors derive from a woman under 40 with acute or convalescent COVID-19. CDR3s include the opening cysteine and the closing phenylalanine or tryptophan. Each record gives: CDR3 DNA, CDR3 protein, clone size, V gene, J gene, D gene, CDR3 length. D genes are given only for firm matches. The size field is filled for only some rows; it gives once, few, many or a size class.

TGCGCCAGCAGCCAAGGGCCTAGGACAGGCGGAAACTATGGCTACACCTTC	CASSQGPRTGGNYGYTF	NA	TRBV4-1	TRBJ1-2	TRBD1	17
TGTGCCAGCAGTGATGCTGGCGAAGCTTTCTTT	CASSDAGEAFF	NA	TRBV25-1	TRBJ1-1	NA	11
TGTGCCAGCAGCCTTCGCGGGGGGGGGTTAGACTACGAGCAGTACTTC	CASSLRGGGLDYEQYF	NA	TRBV7-8	TRBJ2-7	TRBD2	16
TGTGCCAGCAGCTCCGTCCAGAGCAATCAGCCCCAGCATTTT	CASSSVQSNQPQHF	NA	TRBV13	TRBJ1-5	NA	14
TGTGCCAGCAGCTGGGGACAGCGCGAGGTGGCTTTCTTT	CASSWGQREVAFF	NA	TRBV11-2	TRBJ1-1	TRBD1	13
TGCGCCAGTAAACTGACAGGGAGGTACACAGATACGCAGTATTTT	CASKLTGRYTDTQYF	NA	TRBV5-1	TRBJ2-3	NA	15
TGCAGCGTTACCACAGGGGCCCATCAGCCCCAGCATTTT	CSVTTGAHQPQHF	NA	TRBV29-1	TRBJ1-5	TRBD1	13
TGTGCCAGCAGCGCCGAGCGTGGCTACACCTTC	CASSAERGYTF	once	TRBV7-9	TRBJ1-2	NA	11
TGTGCCAGCATCGGCCCGACGAGGGCTAAACGCAATCAGCCCCAGCATTTT	CASIGPTRAKRNQPQHF	NA	TRBV28	TRBJ1-5	NA	17
TGCAGTGCTAGTAACAGAGGACAGAAGTATCAGCCCCAGCATTTT	CSASNRGQKYQPQHF	NA	TRBV20-1	TRBJ1-5	NA	15
TGTGCCTGGAGCTACCAGGGGGGAAACACCATATATTTT	CAWSYQGGNTIYF	NA	TRBV30	TRBJ1-3	NA	13
TGTGCCTGGAGCGCAGGGTGGTACAATGAGCAGTTCTTC	CAWSAGWYNEQFF	once	TRBV30	TRBJ2-1	NA	13
TGTGCCAGCAGCCCCTCCGGTCTTTCTCGGGGCTACACCTTC	CASSPSGLSRGYTF	NA	TRBV5-5	TRBJ1-2	NA	14
TGTGCCAGCAGCCACCTAGCGGGGGGGTCTGTGGGGCAGTTCTTC	CASSHLAGGSVGQFF	NA	TRBV3-1/TRBV3-2	TRBJ2-1	TRBD2	15
TGTGCCAGCAGCTTTAGCTTGCGTAACACAGATACGCAGTATTTT	CASSFSLRNTDTQYF	NA	TRBV7-6	TRBJ2-3	NA	15
TGTGCCAGCCTTATCTCACAGAACTATGGCTACACCTTC	CASLISQNYGYTF	NA	TRBV6-6	TRBJ1-2	NA	13
TGTGCCAGCAGCTTGGGAGGGACAACTAACAATGAGCAGTTCTTC	CASSLGGTTNNEQFF	once	TRBV5-4	TRBJ2-1	NA	15
TGTGCCAGCAGCTTAACGGGGGGGAGGGATGAGCAGTTCTTC	CASSLTGGRDEQFF	once	TRBV11-1	TRBJ2-1	TRBD2	14
TGTGCCAGCAGCTTGGGGGCGGGGAGCGGGCGTGAAAAACTGTTTTTT	CASSLGAGSGREKLFF	NA	TRBV5-5	TRBJ1-4	NA	16
TGTGCCAGCGGAGGACTAGCGGGGAGCGATGAGCAGTTCTTC	CASGGLAGSDEQFF	NA	TRBV9	TRBJ2-1	TRBD2	14